The T cell receptor beta chain under discussion was sequenced for a study of T cell changes during pregnancy in multiple sclerosis. Generated by immunoSEQ multiplex PCR, the TCRdb table keeps only in-frame clones and is missing some. The repertoire holds around 65,000 clones, with over 85% as singletons. Germline-derived CDR1 and CDR2 are LNHNV and YYDKDF (reference sequence). With 0 bases clipped from V and 7 bases from J, the junction kept 7 bases outside the gene matches. The CDR3 runs 16 residues. Sequences were derived from peripheral blood, sampled in the first trimester of pregnancy. This TCR was recovered from a female donor in good health, enrolled as a control in a pregnancy study. This chain joins TRBV15 and TRBJ2-2; 8 bases are a match to TRBD2. The CDR3: CATSRDREGLIGELFF. In DNA, the CDR3 is TGTGCCACCAGCAGAGACCGGGAGGGCCTCATCGGGGAGCTGTTTTTT.